What follows are 24 T cell receptor beta chains derived from one specimen sequenced in a study of CD8+CD57+ T cells in acquired aplastic anemia. Patients picked for sequencing had shown CD8+CD57+ cell expansion detected by flow cytometry. Both TCR beta VDJ combination and CDR3 sequence profiling were carried out. Genomic DNA was the template for this profiling. One entry per CDR3 protein results from TCRdb running MiXCR on the reads. In the table there are 100,000 to 150,000 distinct CDR3 sequences, approximately 41% of which are singletons. The sequenced sample consisted of sorted CD4+, CD8+, or CD8+CD57+ T cells (not recorded which) from PBMCs. The receptors derive from a human donor with aplastic anemia.

A word on this clonotype: A junction boundary mismatches the germline segment, possibly from a read error. The chain carries TRBV10-3 and TRBJ1-1, with D maybe TRBD1 (5 bases). CDR1 is ENHRY and CDR2 is SYGVKD in the germline V gene. This CDR3 contains 14 residues. The CDR3 sequence: CASSEFSGMVEALF. The CDR3 DNA sequence: TGTGCCAGCAGTGAATTTTCAGGGATGGTGGAAGCTCTCTTT.

The sample holds a few counts of this clonotype. The V and J genes are TRBV3-1 and TRBJ2-5, with 13 bases aligning to TRBD2. CDR3 length: 15 residues. Germline CDR1 and CDR2: LGHDT and YNNKEL (reference sequence). After removal of 1 base from V and 7 bases from J, the junction contained 3 bases not matched to a gene. CDR3 coding DNA: TGTGCCAGCAGCCAAGGGACTAGCGGGGGCCGGACCCAGTACTTC. This codes for CASSQGTSGGRTQYF.

This clonotype was recorded at least ten times. V is TRBV4-1 and J is TRBJ1-2; D gene unclear. Deletions cut 1 base from V and 1 base from J, with 10 bases between. The germline V gene encodes CDR1 MGHRA and CDR2 YSYEKL. CDR3 length: 15 residues. For the CDR3, the DNA is TGCGCCAGCAGCCAAGGCCTGCGGGATAACTATGGCTACACCTTC. Protein: CASSQGLRDNYGYTF.

The V call is TRBV5-1, the J call TRBJ1-5; D is unclear. This CDR3 comprises 15 residues. Trimming took 2 bases from V and 7 from J, leaving 16 bases between them. Germline V gene sequence: CDR1 SGHRS, CDR2 YFSETQ. The CDR3: CASSLEGDEYQPQHF. CDR3 nucleotides: TGCGCCAGCAGCTTAGAGGGAGACGAATACCAGCCCCAGCATTTT.

As regards this clonotype: This clone may be a read error of a much larger clone one base away. The chain is built from TRBV10-3 and TRBJ2-5; no definite D call. The germline CDR1 and CDR2 sequences are ENHRY and SYGVKD. CDR3 size: 13 residues. Trimming shortened V by 2 bases and J by 1 base, and 5 bases separated the two germline ends. Here the CDR3 DNA reads TGTGCCATCAGTGAGACGCTCCAAGAGACCCAGTACTTC. It translates to CAISETLQETQYF.

This clonotype was observed many times. This chain links TRBV5-4 with TRBJ2-7; 12 bases fit TRBD1. V was pared by 1 base and J by 4 bases, with 9 bases of the junction left unmatched. Germline CDR1 and CDR2: SGHNT and YYREEE (reference sequence). CDR3 length: 17 residues. CDR3 residues: CASSLSQGTGGWYEQYF. CDR3 nucleotides: TGTGCCAGCAGCTTGAGCCAAGGGACAGGGGGCTGGTACGAGCAGTACTTC.

This rearrangement joins TRBV10-1 to TRBJ2-7; the D gene could be TRBD1 or TRBD2 (5 bases each). V gave up 6 bases and J gave up 1 base, with 10 bases separating them. Per the germline V gene, CDR1 is WNHNN and CDR2 is SYGVQD (reference sequence). The CDR3 has 13 residues. CDR3 residues: CASSRGNSYEQYV. CDR3 nucleotides: TGCGCCAGCAGCCGGGGCAATTCCTACGAGCAGTACGTC.

Many counts were recorded for this clonotype. The rearrangement joins TRBV12-3 or TRBV12-4 to TRBJ2-5; 10 bases map to TRBD2. The CDR3 is 13 residues long. V trimming: 10 bases; J trimming: 5 bases; junction bases outside the gene matches: 7. Written as DNA, the CDR3 is TGTGCCATTAAGCGGGGGGGCGGGGAGACCCAGTACTTC. This gives the protein CAIKRGGGETQYF.

This clonotype counts as medium-sized (0.01 to 0.1%). The chain employs TRBV10-3 and TRBJ1-6, with a tentative D call TRBD1 (5 bases). V lost 5 bases, J lost 9 bases, and 17 bases lay in between. Germline V gene data show CDR1 as ENHRY and CDR2 as SYGVKD. CDR3 length equals 15 residues. In DNA, the CDR3 is TGTGCCATCAGTCAGGGATTGGAAGTAAGTTCACCCCTCCACTTT. As protein: CAISQGLEVSSPLHF.

There are many counts of this clonotype. This chain uses TRBV19 with TRBJ2-5; 10 nucleotides line up with TRBD1. From germline, CDR1 is LNHDA and CDR2 SQIVND (reference sequence). The ends lost 4 bases at V and 5 bases at J; junction bases unmatched: 10. This CDR3 has 16 amino acids. The CDR3 DNA reads TGTGCCAGTAGTACCTGGGACAGGGGTTCTCGGGAGACCCAGTACTTC. The encoded protein is CASSTWDRGSRETQYF. The variable domain in full, completed from reference TRBV19 and TRBJ2-5, reads DGGITQSPKYLFRKEGQNVTLSCEQNLNHDAMYWYRQDPGQGLRLIYYSQIVNDFQKGDIAEGYSVSREKKESFPLTVTSAQKNPTAFYLCASSTWDRGSRETQYFGPGTRLLVL.

This clonotype has a count of ten or more. V and J are TRBV6-6 and TRBJ1-5, with 7 nucleotides matching TRBD1. Per the germline V gene, CDR1 is MNHNY and CDR2 is SVGAGI (reference sequence). This CDR3 contains 13 residues. V was clipped by 6 bases and J by 9 bases; unmatched bases: 8. The CDR3, as DNA: TGTGCCAGCAGGGGGACAGTGGCTTGGCCCCAGCATTTT. This encodes CASRGTVAWPQHF.

This clonotype was seen repeatedly, ten times or more. The genes are TRBV7-9 and TRBJ1-1; 7 nucleotides match TRBD1. J gave up 4 bases and V 3 bases, and 11 bases lay outside the gene matches. CDR1 and CDR2 from the germline V gene are SEHNR and FQNEAQ (reference sequence). This CDR3 is built from 16 residues. Here the CDR3 DNA reads TGTGCCAGCAGCTTGATGACAGGGCCACGGGGCACTGAAGCTTTCTTT. This encodes CASSLMTGPRGTEAFF.

This clonotype was recorded many times. The V gene is TRBV19, the J gene TRBJ1-2, with 7 bases fitting TRBD1. J lost 5 bases, V lost 6 bases, and 6 bases had no gene match. The V gene's germline CDR1 is LNHDA and CDR2 SQIVND (reference sequence). The CDR3 totals 13 residues. The chain's CDR3 is CASSTDRYYGYTF. In nucleotides, the CDR3 is TGTGCCAGTAGCACGGACAGGTATTATGGCTACACCTTC.

Concerning this clonotype itself: One base away lies a much larger clone, so this may be a sequencing read error. This chain joins TRBV7-2 and TRBJ2-7; maybe TRBD2 (6 bases). The V gene lost 5 bases and the J gene lost 5 bases, with 13 bases spanning the gap. Germline V lookup: CDR1 SGHTA, CDR2 FQGNSA. The CDR3 runs 13 residues. CDR3 region: CASSLSGVHEQYF. The CDR3 nucleotides read TGTGCCAGCAGCCTTTCGGGGGTCCACGAGCAGTACTTC.

The rearrangement uses TRBV11-2 and TRBJ1-6; weak D call: TRBD1 (6 bases). Germline V gene lookup returns CDR1 SGHAT and CDR2 FQNNGV. The CDR3 length is 17 residues. The ends were cut back, 0 bases at V and 5 bases at J, with 14 bases in the middle. CDR3 DNA sequence: TGTGCCAGCAGCTTAGAAGGTCATGGGGGCGATAATTCACCCCTCCACTTT. It is translated as CASSLEGHGGDNSPLHF.

This clonotype appeared once. The chain uses TRBV29-1 and TRBJ2-5, with 12 bases that match TRBD2. CDR3 length: 16 residues. CDR1 is SQVTM and CDR2 is ANQGSEA in the germline V gene. The trim removed 4 bases at V and 4 bases at J, leaving 10 bases unmatched. CDR3 region: CSVGGSTSGGGETQYF. The CDR3 coding sequence is TGCAGCGTTGGAGGATCGACTAGCGGGGGAGGAGAGACCCAGTACTTC.

The chain joins TRBV29-1 to TRBJ2-7, with TRBD1 identical over 7 bases. J gave up 6 bases and V 3 bases, and 5 bases lay outside the gene matches. Germline V gives CDR1 SQVTM, CDR2 ANQGSEA. The CDR3 spans 12 residues. Written as DNA, the CDR3 is TGCAGCGTTGAGTGGACAGGCCGCGAGCAGTACTTC. Protein sequence: CSVEWTGREQYF.

In its sample, this clonotype was seen many times. V is TRBV3-1 and J is TRBJ1-2; D uncertain. The V end lost 0 bases, the J end lost 8 bases, and 10 bases lay between the germline ends. The CDR3 contains 13 residues. Germline CDR1 LGHDT, CDR2 YNNKEL (reference sequence). CDR3 DNA: TGTGCCAGCAGCCAAGATAGGAGGAGCGGCTACACCTTC. It yields the protein CASSQDRRSGYTF.

This clonotype was picked up many times. This sequence joins TRBV19 and TRBJ2-3; 10 bases agree with TRBD1. CDR3 length: 16 residues. V shed 5 bases, J shed 5 bases, and the junction held 10 bases outside the gene matches. Germline loops: CDR1 LNHDA, CDR2 SQIVND (reference sequence). The CDR3 loop reads CASSSQQGTGVDTQYF. The CDR3 DNA reads TGTGCCAGTAGTTCCCAGCAAGGGACAGGGGTAGATACGCAGTATTTT.

This clonotype was detected a few times. The V gene is TRBV5-5, the J gene TRBJ1-4; D is unresolved. The length of the CDR3 is 13 residues. The V end was cut by 0 bases, the J end by 10 bases, with 10 bases between. The germline V gene has CDR1 SGHKS and CDR2 YYEKEE (reference sequence). The CDR3 DNA sequence: TGTGCCAGCAGCTTGGAGGTCCCAGGAAAACTGTTTTTT. It yields the protein CASSLEVPGKLFF.

This clonotype was observed many times. The chain combines TRBV14 with TRBJ2-1; D not certain. V was clipped by 4 bases and J by 5 bases, with 3 bases between them. CDR3 length: 11 residues. In germline, CDR1 is SGHDN, CDR2 FVKESK. CDR3 sequence (DNA): TGTGCCAGCAGCCTCGACAATGAGCAGTTCTTC. Translation: CASSLDNEQFF.

This clonotype occurred a few times. This chain links TRBV2 with TRBJ2-3; tentative D call: TRBD1 (6 bases). Germline V gene data show CDR1 as SNHLY and CDR2 as FYNNEI. Trimming shortened V by 6 bases and J by 4 bases, and 17 bases separated the two germline ends. This CDR3 is built from 15 residues. The CDR3 DNA sequence: TGTGCCAGCAGGCAAGCGGCGACAGGCCCAGATACGCAGTATTTT. Protein sequence: CASRQAATGPDTQYF.

This clonotype was counted a single time. The chain uses TRBV7-3 and TRBJ2-2, with D uncertain. The CDR3 spans 13 residues. From germline, CDR1 is SGHTA and CDR2 FQGTGA. The ends were cut back, 5 bases at V and 7 bases at J, with 11 bases in the middle. The CDR3 loop reads CASSPQLDGELFF. In nucleotides, the CDR3 is TGTGCCAGCAGCCCACAACTCGACGGGGAGCTGTTTTTT. Full variable domain (rest looked up from reference TRBV7-3 and TRBJ2-2): GAGVSQTPSNKVTEKGKYVELRCDPISGHTALYWYRQSLGQGPEFLIYFQGTGAADDSGLPNDRFFAVRPEGSVSTLKIQRTERGDSAVYLCASSPQLDGELFFGEGSRLTVL.

The V call is TRBV20-1, the J call TRBJ2-1; D gene ambiguous. Germline V gene sequence: CDR1 DFQATT, CDR2 SNEGSKA (reference sequence). CDR3 size: 10 residues. V was shortened by 1 base and J by 8 bases, with 3 bases between the two germline ends. CDR3 residues: CSARGDEQFF. The CDR3 DNA sequence: TGCAGTGCTAGAGGCGATGAGCAGTTCTTC.